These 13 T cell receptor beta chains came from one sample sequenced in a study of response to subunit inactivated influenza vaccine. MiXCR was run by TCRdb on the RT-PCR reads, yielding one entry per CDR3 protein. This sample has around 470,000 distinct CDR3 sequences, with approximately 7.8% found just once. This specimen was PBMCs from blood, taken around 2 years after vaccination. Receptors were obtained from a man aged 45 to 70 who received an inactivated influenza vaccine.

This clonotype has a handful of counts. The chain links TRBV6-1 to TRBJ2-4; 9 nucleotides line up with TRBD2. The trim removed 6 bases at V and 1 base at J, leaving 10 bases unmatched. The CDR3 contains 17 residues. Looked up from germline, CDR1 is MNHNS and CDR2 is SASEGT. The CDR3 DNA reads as TGTGCCAGCAGCGGCGGGAGGGCCCTTAAGGCCAAAAACATTCAGTACTTC. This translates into CASSGGRALKAKNIQYF.

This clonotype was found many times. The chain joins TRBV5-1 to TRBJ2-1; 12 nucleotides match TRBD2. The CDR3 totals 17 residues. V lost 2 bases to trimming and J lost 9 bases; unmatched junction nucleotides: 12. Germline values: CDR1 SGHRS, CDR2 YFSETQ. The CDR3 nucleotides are TGCGCCAGCAGCTTTACCCCTAGCGGGGGGGCCCACACTGAGCAGTTCTTC. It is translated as CASSFTPSGGAHTEQFF.

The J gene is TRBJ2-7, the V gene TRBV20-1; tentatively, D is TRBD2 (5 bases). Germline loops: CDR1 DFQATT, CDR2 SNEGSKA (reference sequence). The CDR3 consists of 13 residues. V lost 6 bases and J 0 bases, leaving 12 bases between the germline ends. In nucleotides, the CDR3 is TGCAGTGCCGACGAGGGCAACTCCTACGAGCAGTACTTC. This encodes CSADEGNSYEQYF.

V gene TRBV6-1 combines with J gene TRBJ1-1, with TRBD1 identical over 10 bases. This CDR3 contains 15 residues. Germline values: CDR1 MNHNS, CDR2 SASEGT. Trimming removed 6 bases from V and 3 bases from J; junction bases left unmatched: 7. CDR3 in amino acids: CASSRTGGKYTEAFF. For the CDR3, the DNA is TGTGCCAGCAGCCGGACAGGGGGAAAGTACACTGAAGCTTTCTTT.

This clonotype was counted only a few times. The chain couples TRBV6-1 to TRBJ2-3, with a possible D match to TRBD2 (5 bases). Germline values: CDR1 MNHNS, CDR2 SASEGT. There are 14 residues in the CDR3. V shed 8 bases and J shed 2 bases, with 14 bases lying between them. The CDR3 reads CASHQRGYTDTQYF. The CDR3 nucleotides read TGTGCCAGCCACCAGCGCGGGTACACAGATACGCAGTATTTT.

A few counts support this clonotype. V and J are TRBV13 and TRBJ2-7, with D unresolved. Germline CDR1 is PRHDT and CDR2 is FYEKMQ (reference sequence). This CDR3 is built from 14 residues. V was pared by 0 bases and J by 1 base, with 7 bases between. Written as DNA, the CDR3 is TGTGCCAGCAGCTTAGGCCGCTTTTCCTACGAGCAGTACTTC. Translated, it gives CASSLGRFSYEQYF.

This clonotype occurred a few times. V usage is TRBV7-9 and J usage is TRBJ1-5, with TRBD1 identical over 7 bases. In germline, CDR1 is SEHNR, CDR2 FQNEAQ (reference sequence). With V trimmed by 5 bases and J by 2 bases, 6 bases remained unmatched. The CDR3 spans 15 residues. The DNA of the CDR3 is TGTGCCAGCAGCCCCGACAGGGTGGGCAATCAGCCCCAGCATTTT. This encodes CASSPDRVGNQPQHF.

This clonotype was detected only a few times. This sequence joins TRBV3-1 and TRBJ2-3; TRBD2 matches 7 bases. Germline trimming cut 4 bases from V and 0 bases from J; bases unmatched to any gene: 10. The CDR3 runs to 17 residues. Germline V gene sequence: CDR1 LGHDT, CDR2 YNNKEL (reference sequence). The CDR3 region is CASSLLPTSMSTDTQYF. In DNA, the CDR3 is TGTGCCAGCAGCCTGCTTCCGACTAGCATGAGCACAGATACGCAGTATTTT.

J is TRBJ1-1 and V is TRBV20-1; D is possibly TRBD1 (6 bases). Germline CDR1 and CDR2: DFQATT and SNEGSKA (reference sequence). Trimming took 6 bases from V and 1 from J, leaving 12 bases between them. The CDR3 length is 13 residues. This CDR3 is CSAERGGNTEAFF. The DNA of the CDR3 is TGCAGTGCCGAAAGGGGGGGGAACACTGAAGCTTTCTTT.

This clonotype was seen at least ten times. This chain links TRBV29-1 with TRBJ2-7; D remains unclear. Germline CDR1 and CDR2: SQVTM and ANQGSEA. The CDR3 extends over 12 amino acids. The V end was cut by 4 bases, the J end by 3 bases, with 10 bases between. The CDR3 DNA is TGCAGCGTTGTTGGGGATTTCTACGAGCAGTACTTC. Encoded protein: CSVVGDFYEQYF.

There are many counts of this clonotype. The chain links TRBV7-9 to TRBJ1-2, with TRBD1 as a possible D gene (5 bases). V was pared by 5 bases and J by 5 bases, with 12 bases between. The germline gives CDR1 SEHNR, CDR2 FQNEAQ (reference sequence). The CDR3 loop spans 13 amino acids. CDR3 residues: CASSKQGEYGYTF. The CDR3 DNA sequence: TGTGCCAGCAGCAAACAAGGGGAATATGGCTACACCTTC.

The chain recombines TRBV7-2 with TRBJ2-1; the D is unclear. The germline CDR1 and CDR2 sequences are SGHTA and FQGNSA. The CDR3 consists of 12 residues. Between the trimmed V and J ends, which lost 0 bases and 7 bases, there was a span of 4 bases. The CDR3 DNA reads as TGTGCCAGCAGCTTAGCGCAAAATGAGCAGTTCTTC. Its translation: CASSLAQNEQFF.

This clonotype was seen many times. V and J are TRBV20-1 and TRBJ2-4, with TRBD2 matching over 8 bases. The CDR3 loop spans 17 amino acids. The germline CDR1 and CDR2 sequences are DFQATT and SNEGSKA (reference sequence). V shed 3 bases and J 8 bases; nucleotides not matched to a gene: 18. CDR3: CSARKSLLAVIADIQYF. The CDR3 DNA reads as TGCAGTGCTAGGAAAAGTTTACTAGCGGTAATTGCGGACATTCAGTACTTC.